This T cell receptor beta chain originates from a study of blood T cell repertoires in COVID-19. Study as a whole: In each case, the material was cDNA or gDNA derived from T cells, B-cell-depleted T cells, or PBMCs.

Generated by immunoSEQ multiplex PCR, the TCRdb table keeps only in-frame clones and is missing some. The sample shows about 280,000 clones, more than 75% of them seen only once. This clonotype was obtained from a woman in her twenties or thirties who had recovered from COVID-19. Sequencing was performed on peripheral blood.

The CDR3 nucleotides are TGCGCCAGCAGCCAAGAAGAGGGGACATGGACGGGCTACGAGCAGTACTTC. It specifies CASSQEEGTWTGYEQYF. This chain uses TRBV4-1 with TRBJ2-7; TRBD1 is a possible D gene (6 bases). The V end lost 0 bases, the J end lost 3 bases, and 18 bases lay between the germline ends. Germline V gene data show CDR1 as MGHRA and CDR2 as YSYEKL. The CDR3 is 17 residues long.